A single sample is the source of the 32 T cell receptor beta chains below, sequenced in a study of immune heterogeneity within non-small cell lung tumors (dated by TCRdb to 2017 to 2018). The sequencer listed for this sample is HiSeq X Ten. The TCR beta CDR3 region was amplified with a multiplex PCR system whose first round ran for approximately 10 cycles using 32 V-gene forward primers and 13 J-gene reverse primers. TCRdb reprocessed the public reads (quality trimming at Q25 with fastp, clone calling with MiXCR) and kept in-frame beta chains. Each entry merges the rows of one CDR3 protein and shows their most common DNA and genes. The sample table holds approximately 3,200 distinct CDR3 sequences, of which 20% to 25% were seen once. The ten largest clones represent approximately 16% of the sample. Genomic DNA extracted from bulk tumor tissue served as TCR template, with about 600 ng gDNA amplified per sample. Multiple biopsies per primary tumor were taken during surgery, spaced as far apart as possible within the tumor mass. Patients in the study cohort, which was described as untreated, were newly diagnosed NSCLC cases going through curative surgery.

Sequenced input: lung tumor tissue. Source of these receptors: a man aged 60 to 75 with non-small cell lung cancer.

By proportion, this clonotype is medium-sized. The V and J genes are TRBV19 and TRBJ2-7; the D call may be TRBD1 or TRBD2 (6 bases each). The CDR3 runs to 15 residues. The germline V gene encodes CDR1 LNHDA and CDR2 SQIVND (reference sequence). Trimming removed 7 bases at V and 3 bases at J, with 19 bases between. The CDR3 here is CASTQRGQGIYEQYF. As DNA, the CDR3 is TGTGCCAGTACCCAACGGGGGCAGGGGATCTACGAGCAGTACTTC.

On this clonotype itself: A much larger clonotype is one base distant, so this may be a read error. The chain combines TRBV30 with TRBJ2-3, with D uncertain. The germline gives CDR1 GTSNPN, CDR2 SVGIG (reference sequence). CDR3 length: 11 amino acids. The CDR3 DNA is TGTCCCTGGAGTGTATCAGATACGCAGTATTTT. This codes for CPWSVSDTQYF.

Turning to this clonotype: Being one base from a much bigger clone, this may be a read error. The gene calls are TRBV4-1 and TRBJ1-1; D is undetermined. The CDR3 is 12 amino acids. Germline V gene data show CDR1 as MGHRA and CDR2 as YSYEKL. CDR3 loop: CASTQASQEAFF. CDR3 DNA: TGCGCCAGCACCCAAGCATCACAGGAAGCTTTCTTT.

By proportion, this clonotype is medium-sized. This chain links TRBV7-9 with TRBJ2-1, with TRBD2 matching over 8 bases. Germline loops: CDR1 SEHNR, CDR2 FQNEAQ (reference sequence). The trim removed 11 bases at V and 2 bases at J, leaving 5 bases unmatched. This CDR3 contains 13 residues. CDR3 residues: CAEAGDPYNEQFF. CDR3 coding DNA: TGTGCCGAAGCGGGGGACCCCTACAATGAGCAGTTCTTC.

In this sample, this clonotype is medium-sized. The gene calls are TRBV27 and TRBJ2-6; unclear D gene. Deletions cut 3 bases from V and 4 bases from J, with 4 bases between. Looked up from germline, CDR1 is MNHEY and CDR2 is SMNVEV (reference sequence). The CDR3 is made up of 13 amino acids. CDR3 sequence: CASSLAGANVLTF. In DNA, the CDR3 is TGTGCCAGCAGTTTGGCCGGGGCCAACGTCCTGACTTTC.

This clonotype is medium-sized (0.01 to 0.1%) by share. The chain is built from TRBV5-1 and TRBJ2-7; 10 bases agree with TRBD1. The CDR3 loop spans 14 amino acids. V lost 2 bases, J lost 2 bases, and 1 base stayed unmatched. CDR1 SGHRS and CDR2 YFSETQ come from the germline V gene. CDR3 bases: TGCGCCAGCAGCTTTGGGACAGGGGCCTACGAGCAGTACTTC. Its protein product is CASSFGTGAYEQYF.

This clonotype was detected ten times or more. CDR3: CASSGPYQPQHF. DNA for the CDR3: TGTGCCAGCAGTGGGCCGTATCAGCCCCAGCATTTT. The chain employs TRBV6-2 or TRBV6-3 and TRBJ1-5, with D unresolved. This CDR3 contains 12 residues. The V end lost 5 bases, the J end lost 5 bases, and 7 bases lay between the germline ends. CDR1 and CDR2 from the germline V gene are MNHEY and SVGEGT.

In this sample, this clonotype is large. CDR3 DNA: TGTGCCAGCAGTTTATCAGGGGGAGCCGATGAGCAGTTCTTC. It specifies CASSLSGGADEQFF. The chain links TRBV27 to TRBJ2-1, with D possibly matching TRBD1 (6 bases). Germline CDR1 is MNHEY and CDR2 is SMNVEV (reference sequence). Trimming pared 0 bases from V and 8 bases from J, leaving 11 bases between. This CDR3 contains 14 residues.

Points on this clonotype: Germline is not matched at one junction end, which may reflect a read error. The V and J genes are TRBV7-3 and TRBJ2-3, with no clear D. This CDR3 has 12 residues. Germline CDR1 reads SGHTA; CDR2 reads FQGTGA. The CDR3 DNA follows: TGTGCCAGTGGGGATCCCGCAGATACGAAGTATTTT. Translated: CASGDPADTKYF.

This clonotype is termed medium-sized. The J gene is TRBJ1-4, the V gene TRBV18; 10 bases are shared with TRBD1. From germline, CDR1 is KGHSH and CDR2 LQKENI. V dropped 6 bases and J dropped 5; count of bases not matched to a gene: 3. The CDR3 is 14 amino acids. CDR3 nucleotides: TGTGCCAGCTCCCAGACAGGGGGCAATGAAAAACTGTTTTTT. It codes for CASSQTGGNEKLFF.

In its sample, this clonotype ranks as medium-sized. V usage is TRBV27 and J usage is TRBJ1-5; D not resolved. The CDR3 is made up of 16 amino acids. V lost 2 bases to trimming and J lost 0 bases, with 11 bases between them. Germline values: CDR1 MNHEY, CDR2 SMNVEV (reference sequence). DNA for the CDR3: TGTGCCAGCAGTTTACGGCAGGATTATAGCAATCAGCCCCAGCATTTT. This codes for CASSLRQDYSNQPQHF.

Note on this clonotype: This may be a read error: a much more frequent sequence differs by one nucleotide. The chain links TRBV5-6 to TRBJ1-2; D possibly corresponds to TRBD1 (5 bases). This CDR3 spans 15 amino acids. The germline V gene encodes CDR1 SGHDT and CDR2 YYEEEE. The CDR3 loop is CSSSLVSGGYYGYTF. The DNA for the CDR3 is TGTTCCAGCAGCTTGGTTTCGGGGGGATACTATGGCTACACCTTC.

This clonotype is labeled medium-sized (0.01 to 0.1%). This chain links TRBV5-1 with TRBJ2-2; D unresolved. The length of the CDR3 is 17 residues. Trimming left V 2 bases short and J 4 bases short, with 18 bases between. Germline loops: CDR1 SGHRS, CDR2 YFSETQ. In nucleotides, the CDR3 is TGCGCCAGCAGCTTTTTCCCCGGCAGGCAAGGCACCGGGGAGCTGTTTTTT. Amino acids: CASSFFPGRQGTGELFF.

As to this clonotype: The junction and the germline gene differ at one end; a read error may be behind it. The rearrangement links TRBV30 to TRBJ1-3; the D is unclear. Germline CDR1 GTSNPN, CDR2 SVGIG (reference sequence). The CDR3 is 13 amino acids. The DNA for the CDR3 is TGTGTCTGGAGTGCGGATGGAGGAAACACCATATATTTT. It codes for CVWSADGGNTIYF.

Concerning this clonotype: A read error may be the cause here, since a much bigger clone is one base away. The CDR3 reads CASSWTLGTPNTEAFF. The DNA for the CDR3 is TGCGCCAGCAGCTGGACGTTGGGGACACCGAACACTGAAGCTTTCTTT. The V call is TRBV5-1, the J call TRBJ1-1; tentatively, D is TRBD1 (6 bases). The V gene's germline CDR1 is SGHRS and CDR2 YFSETQ. The CDR3 covers 16 residues. Trimming left V 3 bases short and J 1 base short, with 16 bases between.

This clonotype is termed medium-sized. The chain couples TRBV5-1 to TRBJ2-3; D gene ambiguous. V lost 1 base and J lost 2, with 8 bases in between. Germline CDR1 reads SGHRS; CDR2 reads YFSETQ. The CDR3 consists of 14 residues. CDR3 nucleotides: TGCGCCAGCAGCTTGAATACCGACACAGATACGCAGTATTTT. Residues: CASSLNTDTDTQYF.

This clonotype is medium-sized (0.01 to 0.1%) within its sample. The V gene is TRBV7-8, the J gene TRBJ2-5, with D maybe TRBD1 (5 bases). The CDR3 has 14 residues. Between the trimmed V and J ends, which lost 1 base and 0 bases, there was a span of 6 bases. CDR1 and CDR2 from the germline V gene are SGHVS and FQNEAQ. The CDR3 bases are TGTGCCAGCAGCTTAGGACAGTACCAAGAGACCCAGTACTTC. As protein: CASSLGQYQETQYF.

Only a few counts were recorded for this clonotype. The chain joins TRBV4-1 to TRBJ1-6; unclear D gene. The germline V gene encodes CDR1 MGHRA and CDR2 YSYEKL. This CDR3 comprises 18 residues. V lost 0 bases, J lost 1 base, and 13 bases lay in between. Written as DNA, the CDR3 is TGCGCCAGCAGCCAAGATAGAGGAAGGGCGTCCTATAATTCACCCCTCCACTTT. Protein: CASSQDRGRASYNSPLHF.

This clonotype is labeled as medium-sized. The V call is TRBV6-1, the J call TRBJ2-5; TRBD1 matches 9 bases. Trimming removed 6 bases from V and 2 bases from J; junction bases left unmatched: 7. The CDR3 extends over 15 amino acids. CDR1 MNHNS and CDR2 SASEGT come from the germline V gene. The CDR3 nucleotides read TGTGCCAGCAGCTTTGGGACAGGGAGGCAAGAGACCCAGTACTTC. This sequence encodes CASSFGTGRQETQYF.

This clonotype is medium-sized in the sample. The chain combines TRBV7-8 with TRBJ2-3; 7 nucleotides align to TRBD1. The germline V gene encodes CDR1 SGHVS and CDR2 FQNEAQ. V was pared by 6 bases and J by 2 bases, with 8 bases of the junction left unmatched. This CDR3 contains 15 residues. The CDR3: CASSPRDSDTDTQYF. For the CDR3, the DNA is TGTGCCAGCAGTCCCCGGGACAGCGACACAGATACGCAGTATTTT.

This clonotype was observed a few times. The chain is built from TRBV5-4 and TRBJ1-1; D gene uncertain. Trimming cost V 0 bases and J 3 bases, with 12 bases left between them. Germline V gene lookup returns CDR1 SGHNT and CDR2 YYREEE (reference sequence). This CDR3 is built from 15 residues. The CDR3: CASSLVKGQDTEAFF. CDR3 coding DNA: TGTGCCAGCAGCTTGGTAAAGGGCCAAGACACTGAAGCTTTCTTT. Variable domain in full (rest from reference TRBV5-4 and TRBJ1-1): ETGVTQSPTHLIKTRGQQVTLRCSSQSGHNTVSWYQQALGQGPQFIFQYYREEENGRGNFPPRFSGLQFPNYSSELNVNALELDDSALYLCASSLVKGQDTEAFFGQGTRLTVV.

By its share, this clonotype is medium-sized (0.01 to 0.1%). The chain couples TRBV29-1 to TRBJ2-3, with D tentatively TRBD1 (6 bases). This CDR3 has 13 residues. V shed 2 bases and J shed 3 bases, with 9 bases lying between them. The V gene's germline CDR1 is SQVTM and CDR2 ANQGSEA. The CDR3 here is CSVEQGRTDTQYF. The DNA of the CDR3 is TGCAGCGTTGAACAGGGGAGAACAGATACGCAGTATTTT.

Of note for this clonotype: This CDR3 fails to terminate in the conserved phenylalanine or tryptophan, so it likely reflects a read error. This chain connects TRBV9 to TRBJ2-7; D call uncertain. In germline, CDR1 is SGDLS, CDR2 YYNGEE. The CDR3 loop spans 13 amino acids. CDR3: CVSSAGYSYEQYL. The CDR3 coding sequence is TGTGTCAGCAGCGCCGGGTATTCCTACGAGCAGTACTTA.

This clonotype is deemed medium-sized (0.01 to 0.1%). This chain joins TRBV20-1 and TRBJ2-7; possible D gene TRBD2, 7 bases. The CDR3 totals 14 residues. V lost 7 bases to trimming and J lost 0 bases, with 16 bases between them. CDR1 is DFQATT and CDR2 is SNEGSKA in the germline V gene (reference sequence). CDR3 sequence: CSGRGGANSYEQYF. The CDR3 DNA reads TGCAGTGGAAGAGGGGGGGCCAACTCCTACGAGCAGTACTTC.

This clonotype was found once. This clone may be a read error of a much larger clone one base away. The chain joins TRBV3-1 to TRBJ1-3; D is unresolved. Germline CDR1 is LGHDT and CDR2 is YNNKEL (reference sequence). The ends were cut back, 3 bases at V and 3 bases at J, with 6 bases in the middle. The CDR3 is made up of 13 amino acids. CDR3 sequence reads: CASSHDSGNTIYF. The DNA for the CDR3 is TGTGCCAGCAGCCATGATAGTGGAAACACCATATATTTT.

By its share, this clonotype is medium-sized. This chain links TRBV30 with TRBJ1-4; TRBD1 might be the D (6 bases). This CDR3 has 15 amino acids. Trimming shortened V by 3 bases and J by 4 bases, and 15 bases separated the two germline ends. Germline V gene lookup returns CDR1 GTSNPN and CDR2 SVGIG (reference sequence). CDR3 sequence: CAWRAYGGSNEKLFF. The CDR3 DNA reads as TGTGCCTGGAGGGCCTATGGGGGCAGTAATGAAAAACTGTTTTTT.

Sample share makes this clonotype medium-sized. The V call is TRBV6-1, the J call TRBJ1-3; D remains unclear. CDR3 length: 15 amino acids. Germline assignment: CDR1 MNHNS and CDR2 SASEGT. Trimming pared 5 bases from V and 4 bases from J, leaving 15 bases between. The CDR3 region has the DNA TGTGCCAGCAGTCCACAGTTTAAATCAGGAAACACCATATATTTT. Translation: CASSPQFKSGNTIYF.

This clonotype occurred once. Just one base apart from a much larger clone, this may be a read error. The chain is built from TRBV24-1 and TRBJ2-3, with D perhaps TRBD2 (5 bases). Germline assignment: CDR1 KGHDR and CDR2 SFDVKD. The CDR3 contains 11 residues. CDR3 amino acids: CATRGDGTEYF. The DNA for the CDR3 is TGTGCCACCAGGGGAGATGGTACGGAGTATTTT.

By share, this clonotype counts as medium-sized. The J gene is TRBJ1-2, the V gene TRBV9; D call uncertain. V gave up 5 bases and J gave up 2 bases, with 10 bases separating them. CDR1 and CDR2 from the germline V gene are SGDLS and YYNGEE. CDR3 length equals 13 residues. The CDR3 loop reads CASRGSGNYGYTF. Here the CDR3 DNA reads TGTGCCAGCAGAGGGAGCGGGAACTATGGCTACACCTTC.

Comments on this clonotype: A much larger clone lies one base from this, so it may be a read error. This sequence joins TRBV7-6 and TRBJ2-3; the D gene is possibly TRBD1 (5 bases). There are 12 residues in the CDR3. The germline CDR1 and CDR2 sequences are SGHVS and FNYEAQ. Trimming removed 7 bases at V and 4 bases at J, with 9 bases between. The CDR3 DNA is TGTGCCAGCACCCCAGGGTCAGATACGCAGTATTTT. Encoded protein: CASTPGSDTQYF.

The rearrangement joins TRBV2 to TRBJ1-2, with D hard to call. CDR1 SNHLY and CDR2 FYNNEI come from the germline V gene. This CDR3 has 15 residues. Trimming stripped 8 bases from V and 7 bases from J, with 23 bases between. The CDR3 bases are TGTGCCAGCGAGAGTAGCGACACACAGAGCATTGGCTACACCTTC. It is translated as CASESSDTQSIGYTF.

Relative to its sample, this clonotype is medium-sized. This sequence joins TRBV6-1 and TRBJ1-1; D remains ambiguous. Germline lookup yields CDR1 MNHNS and CDR2 SASEGT. Trimming stripped 7 bases from V and 0 bases from J, with 12 bases between. The CDR3 sequence is 14 residues long. CDR3 amino acids: CASTPGQMNTEAFF. As DNA, the CDR3 is TGTGCCAGCACCCCAGGCCAGATGAACACTGAAGCTTTCTTT.